Listed below are T cell receptor beta chains from one sample, sequenced in a study of T cells in Graves' hyperthyroidism and ophthalmopathy. TCRdb processed the multiplex PCR reads anew with MiXCR; each CDR3 protein has one entry. The sample shows under 450,000 distinct CDR3 sequences, roughly 14% of them seen only once. Sample: blood. All receptors derive from a man aged 25-45 years with Graves' hyperthyroidism that later progressed to Graves' ophthalmopathy. CDR3s include the opening cysteine and the closing phenylalanine or tryptophan. D genes are given only for firm matches. Where a row states a size, it is once, few, many or the class of an expanded clone; other rows omit it.

v_call	clone_size	j_call	d_call	cdr3_aa	cdr3_nt
TRBV2	few	TRBJ1-4	TRBD1	CASTNPGGRLFF	TGTGCCAGCACGAACCCAGGGGGCAGACTGTTTTTT
TRBV7-8	many	TRBJ2-1	.	CASNSRWDEQFF	TGTGCCAGCAACTCAAGGTGGGATGAGCAGTTCTTC
TRBV4-1	.	TRBJ1-6	.	CASSYRSSSYNSPLRF	TGCGCCAGCAGCTACAGATCGAGCTCCTATAATTCACCCCTCCGCTTT
TRBV9	few	TRBJ2-1	TRBD2	CASSVGVLAGRGDEQFF	TGTGCCAGCAGCGTAGGTGTGCTAGCGGGGAGAGGGGATGAGCAGTTCTTC
TRBV5-4	.	TRBJ2-3	TRBD1	CASSSPGQITDTQYF	TGTGCCAGCAGCTCACCGGGACAGATCACAGATACGCAGTATTTT
TRBV6-2/TRBV6-3	many	TRBJ1-5	TRBD1	CASRTTGVNQPQHF	TGTGCCAGCAGGACCACAGGGGTAAATCAGCCCCAGCATTTT
TRBV27	.	TRBJ2-7	.	CASSSGRGSYEQYF	TGTGCCAGCAGTTCCGGACGGGGATCCTACGAGCAGTACTTC
TRBV24-1	few	TRBJ1-5	TRBD1	CATSTETGGNQPQHF	TGTGCCACCAGTACGGAGACAGGGGGCAATCAGCCCCAGCATTTT
TRBV4-1	few	TRBJ1-1	.	CASSQNVGLWGNTEAFF	TGCGCCAGCAGCCAAAATGTGGGGTTGTGGGGCAACACTGAAGCTTTCTTT
TRBV5-1	many	TRBJ1-1	TRBD1	CASERDRGTEAFF	TGCGCCAGCGAAAGGGACAGGGGAACTGAAGCTTTCTTT
TRBV30	many	TRBJ1-2	TRBD1	CAWSRGVYGYTF	TGTGCCTGGAGCAGGGGGGTCTATGGCTACACCTTC
TRBV3-1	many	TRBJ1-1	.	CASSPDRPSTEAFF	TGTGCCAGCAGCCCCGACAGGCCGAGCACTGAAGCTTTCTTT
TRBV7-9	many	TRBJ2-3	.	CASSIDGDTQYF	TGTGCCAGCAGCATAGACGGAGATACGCAGTATTTT
TRBV18	few	TRBJ2-1	TRBD1	CASHALGTVMHNEQFF	TGTGCCAGCCACGCTTTAGGGACAGTTATGCACAATGAGCAGTTCTTC
TRBV20-1	.	TRBJ2-7	.	CSARPDSLSYEQYF	TGCAGTGCTAGACCGGACAGTCTAAGCTACGAGCAGTACTTC